The 9 T cell receptor beta chains below were found in one sample sequenced in a study of OX40 agonist ivuxolimab in advanced cancers. Repertoires were generated with immunoSEQ multiplex PCR, while TCRdb's copy carries only in-frame clones and drops some. Here the sample spans under 90,000 clones, approximately 89% being singletons. The sequenced sample was CD4+ or CD8+ T cells sorted from blood, obtained in a trial of the OX40 agonist ivuxolimab. These receptors all come from an adult with an advanced solid tumor such as melanoma, head and neck, liver or kidney cancer.

The CDR3 sequence: CASSRFREPQETQYF. The CDR3 DNA is TGTGCCAGTAGTCGCTTCCGGGAGCCACAAGAGACCCAGTACTTC. The rearrangement uses TRBV19 and TRBJ2-5; maybe TRBD2 (6 bases). V was clipped by 5 bases and J by 2 bases, with 15 bases between them. The CDR3 runs 15 residues. Germline lookup yields CDR1 LNHDA and CDR2 SQIVND (reference sequence).

This clone was recorded only once. This chain connects TRBV2 to TRBJ1-1; D not resolved. The V end lost 5 bases, the J end lost 1 base, and 8 bases lay between the germline ends. Per the germline V gene, CDR1 is SNHLY and CDR2 is FYNNEI. The CDR3 sequence is 13 residues long. The CDR3 loop reads CASSWAENTEAFF. The CDR3, as DNA: TGTGCCAGCAGTTGGGCGGAGAACACTGAAGCTTTCTTT.

The chain couples TRBV28 to TRBJ1-5, with D unresolved. Trimming shortened V by 1 base and J by 5 bases, and 9 bases separated the two germline ends. CDR1 is MDHEN, CDR2 SYDVKM, per germline. This CDR3 region has 14 residues. The DNA of the CDR3 is TGTGCCAGCAGTTTATTTGGCCGATATCAGCCCCAGCATTTT. It codes for CASSLFGRYQPQHF. Using reference TRBV28 and TRBJ1-5 for the parts outside the CDR3, the full variable domain is DVKVTQSSRYLVKRTGEKVFLECVQDMDHENMFWYRQDPGLGLRLIYFSYDVKMKEKGDIPEGYSVSREKKERFSLILESASTNQTSMYLCASSLFGRYQPQHFGDGTRLSIL.

This clone was picked up one time. The chain recombines TRBV7-9 with TRBJ2-7; the match to TRBD2 covers 8 bases. The J segment lost 3 bases and the V segment lost 3 bases, leaving 4 bases of the junction unmatched. Germline CDR1 and CDR2: SEHNR and FQNEAQ (reference sequence). The CDR3 length is 14 residues. The CDR3: CASSFGGANYEQYF. The CDR3 DNA reads TGTGCCAGCAGCTTCGGGGGGGCCAACTACGAGCAGTACTTC.

This chain uses TRBV12-5 with TRBJ2-1; 12 nucleotides line up with TRBD2. Germline V gene data show CDR1 as LGHNT and CDR2 as FRNRAP. V shed 6 bases, J shed 5 bases, and the junction held 5 bases outside the gene matches. The CDR3 runs 15 residues. CDR3 bases: TGTGCTAGTGGCCTAGCGGGAGGGCCTAACAATGAGCAGTTCTTC. As protein: CASGLAGGPNNEQFF.

The chain joins TRBV5-1 to TRBJ2-7; 9 bases align to TRBD2. The V and J ends lost 4 bases and 0 bases, in that order; junction bases with no gene match: 8. Germline V gene sequence: CDR1 SGHRS, CDR2 YFSETQ. The CDR3 has 16 residues. The CDR3 sequence is CASSMGLAESSYEQYF. DNA for the CDR3: TGCGCCAGCAGCATGGGACTAGCCGAAAGCTCCTACGAGCAGTACTTC.

The chain couples TRBV27 to TRBJ1-4, with D possibly matching TRBD1 (5 bases). The CDR3 is made up of 13 amino acids. Germline values: CDR1 MNHEY, CDR2 SMNVEV (reference sequence). Trimming shortened V by 5 bases and J by 7 bases, and 11 bases separated the two germline ends. CDR3 residues: CASSRGFGEKLFF. CDR3 nucleotide sequence: TGTGCCAGCAGTCGGGGGTTCGGTGAAAAACTGTTTTTT.

V usage is TRBV7-9 and J usage is TRBJ1-6, with D uncertain. The CDR3 has 13 residues. The germline V and J ends were trimmed by 3 bases and 7 bases, with 7 bases remaining between them. In germline, CDR1 is SEHNR, CDR2 FQNEAQ (reference sequence). Here the CDR3 DNA reads TGTGCCAGCAGCTTGGCGGCGAATTCACCCCTCCACTTT. This encodes CASSLAANSPLHF.

This rearrangement joins TRBV10-3 to TRBJ2-2, with D uncertain. The germline V gene encodes CDR1 ENHRY and CDR2 SYGVKD. The CDR3 has 15 residues. Between the trimmed V and J ends, which lost 4 bases and 1 base, there was a span of 10 bases. The CDR3 here is CAISVGQQNTGELFF. In DNA, the CDR3 is TGTGCCATCAGTGTAGGGCAGCAGAACACCGGGGAGCTGTTTTTT.